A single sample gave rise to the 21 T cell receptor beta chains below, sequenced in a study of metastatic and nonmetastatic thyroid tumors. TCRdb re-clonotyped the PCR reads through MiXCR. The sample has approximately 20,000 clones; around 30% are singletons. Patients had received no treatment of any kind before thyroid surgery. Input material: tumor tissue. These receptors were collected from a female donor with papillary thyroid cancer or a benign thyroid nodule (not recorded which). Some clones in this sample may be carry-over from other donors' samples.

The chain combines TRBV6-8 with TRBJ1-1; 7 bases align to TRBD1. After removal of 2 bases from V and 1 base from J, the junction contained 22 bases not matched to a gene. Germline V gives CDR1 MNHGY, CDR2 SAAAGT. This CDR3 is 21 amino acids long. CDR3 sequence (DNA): TGTGCCAGCAGTTACCCACGCCGAATCCGACAGGGTGTCAGTCAGAACACTGAAGCTTTCTTT. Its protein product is CASSYPRRIRQGVSQNTEAFF.

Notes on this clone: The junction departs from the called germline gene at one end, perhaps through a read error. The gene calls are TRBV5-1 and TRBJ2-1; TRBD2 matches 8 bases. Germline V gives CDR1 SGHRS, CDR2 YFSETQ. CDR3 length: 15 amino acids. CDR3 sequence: CASSLEGLVYDEQFF. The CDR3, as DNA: TGCGCCAGCAGCTTGGAGGGACTAGTCTACGATGAGCAGTTCTTC.

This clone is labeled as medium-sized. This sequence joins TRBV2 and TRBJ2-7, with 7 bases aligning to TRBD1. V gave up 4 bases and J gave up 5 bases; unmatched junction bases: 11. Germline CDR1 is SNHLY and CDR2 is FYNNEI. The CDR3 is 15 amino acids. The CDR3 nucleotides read TGTGCCAGCAGTGCTTTACAGGGGAGTTCTAACGAGCAGTACTTC. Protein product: CASSALQGSSNEQYF.

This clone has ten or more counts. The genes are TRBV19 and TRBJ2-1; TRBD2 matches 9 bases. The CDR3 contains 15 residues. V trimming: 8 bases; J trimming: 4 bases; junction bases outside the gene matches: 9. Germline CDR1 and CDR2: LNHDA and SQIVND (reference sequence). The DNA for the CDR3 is TGTGCCAGTCGCCCGAGACTAGCGGCTTACAATGAGCAGTTCTTC. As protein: CASRPRLAAYNEQFF.

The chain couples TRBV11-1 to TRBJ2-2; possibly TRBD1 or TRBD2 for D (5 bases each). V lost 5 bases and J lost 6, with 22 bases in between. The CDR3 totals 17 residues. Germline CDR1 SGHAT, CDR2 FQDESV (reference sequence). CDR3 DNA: TGTGCCAGCAGCCCGCTAAGAGGGCAGGGCGAGGCCGGGGAGCTGTTTTTT. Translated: CASSPLRGQGEAGELFF.

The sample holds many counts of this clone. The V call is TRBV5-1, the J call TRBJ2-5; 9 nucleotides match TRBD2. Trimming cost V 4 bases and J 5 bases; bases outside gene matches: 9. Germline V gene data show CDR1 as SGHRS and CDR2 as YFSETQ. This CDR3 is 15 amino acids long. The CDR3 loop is CASSRSGREGETQYF. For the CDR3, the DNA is TGCGCCAGCAGCCGTAGCGGGAGAGAGGGGGAGACCCAGTACTTC.

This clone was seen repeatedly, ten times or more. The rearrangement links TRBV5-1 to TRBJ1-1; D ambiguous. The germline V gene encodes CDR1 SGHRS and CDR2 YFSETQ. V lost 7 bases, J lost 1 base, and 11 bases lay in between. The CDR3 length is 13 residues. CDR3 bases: TGCGCCAGCGGCTCTTGGGGGAACACTGAAGCTTTCTTT. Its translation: CASGSWGNTEAFF.

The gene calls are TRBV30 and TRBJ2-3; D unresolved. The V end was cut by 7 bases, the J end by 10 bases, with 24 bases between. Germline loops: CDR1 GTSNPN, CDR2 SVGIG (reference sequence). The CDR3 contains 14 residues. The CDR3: CAFSRGRSQLAQYF. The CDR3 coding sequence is TGTGCCTTCTCACGAGGACGGAGCCAGTTAGCGCAGTATTTT.

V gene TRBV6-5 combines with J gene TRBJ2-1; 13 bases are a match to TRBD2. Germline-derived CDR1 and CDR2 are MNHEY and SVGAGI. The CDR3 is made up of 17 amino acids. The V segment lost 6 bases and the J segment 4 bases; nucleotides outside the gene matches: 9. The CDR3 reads CASRVVTSGGIYNEQFF. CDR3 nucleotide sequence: TGTGCCAGCAGGGTCGTGACTAGCGGGGGGATATACAATGAGCAGTTCTTC.

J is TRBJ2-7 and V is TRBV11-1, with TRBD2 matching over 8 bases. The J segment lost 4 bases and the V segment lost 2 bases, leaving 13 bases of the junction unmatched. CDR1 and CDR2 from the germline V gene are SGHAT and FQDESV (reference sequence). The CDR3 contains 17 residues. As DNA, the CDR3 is TGTGCCAGCAGCTTAAAGCAGCCTGGACTAGCTGCGTACGAGCAGTACTTC. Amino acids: CASSLKQPGLAAYEQYF. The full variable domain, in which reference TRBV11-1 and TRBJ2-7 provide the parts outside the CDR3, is EAEVAQSPRYKITEKSQAVAFWCDPISGHATLYWYRQILGQGPELLVQFQDESVVDDSQLPKDRFSAERLKGVDSTLKIQPAELGDSAMYLCASSLKQPGLAAYEQYFGPGTRLTVT.

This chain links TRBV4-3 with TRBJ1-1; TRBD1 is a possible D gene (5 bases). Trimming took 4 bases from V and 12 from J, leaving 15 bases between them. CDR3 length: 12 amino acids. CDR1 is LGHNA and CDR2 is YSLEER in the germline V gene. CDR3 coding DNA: TGCGCCAGCAGCCTTGGGACTAGTAGAACTTTCTTT. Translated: CASSLGTSRTFF.

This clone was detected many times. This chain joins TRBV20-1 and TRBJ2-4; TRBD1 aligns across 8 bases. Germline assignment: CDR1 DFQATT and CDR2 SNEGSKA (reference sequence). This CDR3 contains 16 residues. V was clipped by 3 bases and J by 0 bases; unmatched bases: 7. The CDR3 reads CSARDRVNLAKNIQYF. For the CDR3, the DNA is TGCAGTGCTAGGGACAGGGTTAACCTAGCCAAAAACATTCAGTACTTC.

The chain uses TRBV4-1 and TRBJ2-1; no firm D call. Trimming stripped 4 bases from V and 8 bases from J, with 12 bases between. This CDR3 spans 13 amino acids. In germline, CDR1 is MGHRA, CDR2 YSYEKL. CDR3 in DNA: TGCGCCAGCAGCCTCATAGAGAATGATGAGCAGTTCTTC. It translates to CASSLIENDEQFF.

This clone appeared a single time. The CDR3 loop reads CASSLVVQGYYEQFF. For the CDR3, the DNA is TGTGCCAGCAGCTTAGTGGTACAGGGGTACTATGAGCAGTTCTTC. The rearrangement joins TRBV7-8 to TRBJ2-1; 7 nucleotides line up with TRBD1. With V trimmed by 1 base and J by 8 bases, 8 bases remained unmatched. Germline V gene sequence: CDR1 SGHVS, CDR2 FQNEAQ. This CDR3 is 15 amino acids long.

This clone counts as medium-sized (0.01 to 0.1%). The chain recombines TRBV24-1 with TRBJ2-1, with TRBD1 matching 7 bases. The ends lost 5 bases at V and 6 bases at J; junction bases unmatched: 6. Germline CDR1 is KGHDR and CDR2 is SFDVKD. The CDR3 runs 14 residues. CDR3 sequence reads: CATSAAGGSNEQFF. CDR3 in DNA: TGTGCCACCAGTGCCGCAGGGGGTAGCAATGAGCAGTTCTTC.

CDR3 protein: CASSLDWGANEKLFF. The CDR3 nucleotides are TGTGCCAGCAGCTTGGATTGGGGCGCCAATGAAAAACTGTTTTTT. The chain links TRBV5-6 to TRBJ1-4; maybe TRBD1 (5 bases). This CDR3 contains 15 residues. V shed 0 bases and J shed 5 bases, with 11 bases lying between them. Per germline, CDR1 SGHDT and CDR2 YYEEEE.

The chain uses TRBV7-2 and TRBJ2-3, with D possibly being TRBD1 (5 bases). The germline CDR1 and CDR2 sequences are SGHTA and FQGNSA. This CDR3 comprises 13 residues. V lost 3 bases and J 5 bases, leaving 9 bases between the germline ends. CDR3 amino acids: CASSLSGIDTQYF. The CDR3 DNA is TGTGCCAGCAGCTTGTCAGGGATAGATACGCAGTATTTT. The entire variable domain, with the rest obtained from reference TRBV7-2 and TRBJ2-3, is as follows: GAGVSQSPSNKVTEKGKDVELRCDPISGHTALYWYRQSLGQGLEFLIYFQGNSAPDKSGLPSDRFSAERTGGSVSTLTIQRTQQEDSAVYLCASSLSGIDTQYFGPGTRLTVL.

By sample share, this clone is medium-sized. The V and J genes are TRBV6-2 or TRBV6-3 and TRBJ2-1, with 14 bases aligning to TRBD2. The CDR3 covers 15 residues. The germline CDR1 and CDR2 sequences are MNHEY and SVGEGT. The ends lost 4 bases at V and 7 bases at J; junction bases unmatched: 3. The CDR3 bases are TGTGCCAGCAGTTCTCGACTAGCGGGAGGGAATGAGCAGTTCTTC. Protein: CASSSRLAGGNEQFF.

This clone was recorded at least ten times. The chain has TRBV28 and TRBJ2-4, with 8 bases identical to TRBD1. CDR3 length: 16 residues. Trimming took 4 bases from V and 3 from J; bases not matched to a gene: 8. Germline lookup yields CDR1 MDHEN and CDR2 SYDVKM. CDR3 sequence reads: CASSSRQGTFKNIQYF. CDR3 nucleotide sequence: TGTGCCAGCAGTTCACGACAGGGGACTTTCAAAAACATTCAGTACTTC.

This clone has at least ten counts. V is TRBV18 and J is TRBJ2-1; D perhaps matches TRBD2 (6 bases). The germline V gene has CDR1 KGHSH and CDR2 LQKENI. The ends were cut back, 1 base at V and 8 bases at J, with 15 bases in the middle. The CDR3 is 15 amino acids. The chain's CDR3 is CASSPRAGSLDEQFF. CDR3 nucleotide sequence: TGTGCCAGCTCACCACGGGCGGGATCCCTCGATGAGCAGTTCTTC.

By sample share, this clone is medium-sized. In DNA form, the CDR3 reads TGCAGTGCGGCCGACCCCACTCGAAACGAGCAGTACTTC. It is translated as CSAADPTRNEQYF. The V and J genes are TRBV20-1 and TRBJ2-7; D is ambiguous. This CDR3 has 13 amino acids. Germline V gene sequence: CDR1 DFQATT, CDR2 SNEGSKA (reference sequence). V lost 6 bases, J lost 5 bases, and 17 bases lay in between.